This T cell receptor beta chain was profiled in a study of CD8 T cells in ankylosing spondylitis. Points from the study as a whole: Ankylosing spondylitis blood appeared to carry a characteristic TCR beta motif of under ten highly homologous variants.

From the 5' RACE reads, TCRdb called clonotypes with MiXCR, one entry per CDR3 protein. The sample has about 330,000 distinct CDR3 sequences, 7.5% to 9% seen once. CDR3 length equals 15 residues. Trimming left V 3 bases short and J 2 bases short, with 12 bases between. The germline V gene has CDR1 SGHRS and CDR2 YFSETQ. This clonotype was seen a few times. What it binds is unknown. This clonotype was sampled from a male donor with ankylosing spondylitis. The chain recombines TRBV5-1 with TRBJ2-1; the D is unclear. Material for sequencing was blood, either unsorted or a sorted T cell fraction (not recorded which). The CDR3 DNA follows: TGCGCCAGCAGCTCCGGACGTTCGGCCTACAATGAGCAGTTCTTC. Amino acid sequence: CASSSGRSAYNEQFF. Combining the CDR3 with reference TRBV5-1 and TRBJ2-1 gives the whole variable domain KAGVTQTPRYLIKTRGQQVTLSCSPISGHRSVSWYQQTPGQGLQFLFEYFSETQRNKGNFPGRFSGRQFSNSRSEMNVSTLELGDSALYLCASSSGRSAYNEQFFGPGTRLTVL.